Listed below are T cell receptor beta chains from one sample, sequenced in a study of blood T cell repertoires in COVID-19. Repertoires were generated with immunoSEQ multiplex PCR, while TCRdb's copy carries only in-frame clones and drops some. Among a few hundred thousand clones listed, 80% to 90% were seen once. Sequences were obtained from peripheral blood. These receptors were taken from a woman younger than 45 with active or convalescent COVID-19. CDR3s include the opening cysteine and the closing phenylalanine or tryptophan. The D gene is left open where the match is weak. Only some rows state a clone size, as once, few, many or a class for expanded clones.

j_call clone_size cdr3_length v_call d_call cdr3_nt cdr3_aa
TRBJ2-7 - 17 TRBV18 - TGTGCCAGCTCACCAACTATCAGGGCAGGGAACTCAGACGAGCAGTACTTC CASSPTIRAGNSDEQYF
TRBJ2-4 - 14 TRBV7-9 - TGTGCCAGCAGCTTCGGGGGTATGGGGGACATTCAGTACTTC CASSFGGMGDIQYF
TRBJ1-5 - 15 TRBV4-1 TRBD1 TGCGCCAGCAGCCAGGTTACAGGGGCCAATCAGCCCCAGCATTTT CASSQVTGANQPQHF
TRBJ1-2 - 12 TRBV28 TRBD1 TGTGCCAGCAGTCTAAACAGGGGCGGCTACACCTTC CASSLNRGGYTF
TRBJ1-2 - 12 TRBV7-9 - TGTGCCAGCAGCCAGGACAGACCCGGCTACACCTTC CASSQDRPGYTF
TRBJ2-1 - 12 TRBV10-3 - TGTGCCATCAGCTCCAGGCCCAATGAGCAGTTCTTC CAISSRPNEQFF
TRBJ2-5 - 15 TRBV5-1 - TGCGCCAGCAGCGTCGAGCGTGGGTTAGCAGAGACCCAGTACTTC CASSVERGLAETQYF
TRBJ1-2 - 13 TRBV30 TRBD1 TGTGCCTGGAGTGAGGGACAGCTCTATGGCTACACCTTC CAWSEGQLYGYTF
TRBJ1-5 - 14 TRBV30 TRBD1 TGTGCCTGGAGACCAACAGGGGCCGGGCAGCCCCAGCATTTT CAWRPTGAGQPQHF
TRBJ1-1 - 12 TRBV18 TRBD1 TGTGCCAGCTCCCTGACAGGGGCTGAAGCTTTCTTT CASSLTGAEAFF
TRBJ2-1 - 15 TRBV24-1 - TGTGCCACCAGTGATTCCGTGAGCTCCTACAATGAGCAGTTCTTC CATSDSVSSYNEQFF
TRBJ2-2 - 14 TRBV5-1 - TGCGCCAGCAGCTTGACGGGAAACACCGGGGAGCTGTTTTTT CASSLTGNTGELFF
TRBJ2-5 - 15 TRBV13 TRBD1 TGTGCCAGCAGCTTTGGGACAGTTAGTTTGGAGACCCAGTACTTC CASSFGTVSLETQYF
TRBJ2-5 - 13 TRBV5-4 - TGTGCCAGCAGCCCAGGGGCGGGCGGGACCCAGTACTTC CASSPGAGGTQYF
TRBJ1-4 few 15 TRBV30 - TGTGCCTGGACCCTATCGGGGGCAACTAATGAAAAACTGTTTTTT CAWTLSGATNEKLFF
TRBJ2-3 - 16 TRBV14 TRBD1 TGTGCCAGCAGCCTTACAGGGGGCGAGATATTGGATACGCAGTATTTT CASSLTGGEILDTQYF
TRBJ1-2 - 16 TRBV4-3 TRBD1 TGCGCCAGCAGCCAAGATCAGTCAGGGGGGAACTATGGCTACACCTTC CASSQDQSGGNYGYTF
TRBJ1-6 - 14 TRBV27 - TGTGCCAGCAGTTTGATGGGGGCCGGGTCACCCCTCCACTTT CASSLMGAGSPLHF
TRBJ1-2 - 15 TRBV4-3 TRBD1 TGCGCCAGCAGCCAAGGGGGACAGTCGAGCTATGGCTACACCTTC CASSQGGQSSYGYTF
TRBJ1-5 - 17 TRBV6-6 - TGTGCCAGCAGTCCCCGACGTGTGGGCGTGAGCAATCAGCCCCAGCATTTT CASSPRRVGVSNQPQHF
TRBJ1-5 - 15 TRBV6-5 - TGTGCCAGCAGTTTGGGCCCCCTGGTTGGTCAGCCCCAGCATTTT CASSLGPLVGQPQHF
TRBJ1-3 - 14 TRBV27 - TGTGCCAGCACGGGAGGAGGGTCTGGAAACACCATATATTTT CASTGGGSGNTIYF
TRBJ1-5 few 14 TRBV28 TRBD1 TGTGCCAGCAGTTTAAGGCAGGGGGATCAGCCCCAGCATTTT CASSLRQGDQPQHF
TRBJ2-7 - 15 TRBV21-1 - TGTGCCAGCAGCCCCGACTTTTCTAGCTCCTACGAGCAGTACTTC CASSPDFSSSYEQYF
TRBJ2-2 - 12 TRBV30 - TGTGCCTGGAGTGTTGGGCCCGGGGAGCTGTTTTTT CAWSVGPGELFF
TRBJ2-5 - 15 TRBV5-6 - TGTGCCAGCAGCTTGCTCGGCGGGGGCAAAGAGACCCAGTACTTC CASSLLGGGKETQYF
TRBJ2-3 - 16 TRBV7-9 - TGTGCCAGCAGCTTAGCGGATGGTAGCCCCACAGATACGCAGTATTTT CASSLADGSPTDTQYF
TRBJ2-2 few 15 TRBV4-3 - TGCGCCAGCAGCCATTCCTCCCTCGGGTTCGGGGAGCTGTTTTTT CASSHSSLGFGELFF
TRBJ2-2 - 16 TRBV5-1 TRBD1 TGCGCCAGCAGCCCGCGACAGGGGGCAATCCCCGGGGAGCTGTTTTTT CASSPRQGAIPGELFF
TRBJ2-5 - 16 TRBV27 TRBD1 TGTGCCAGCAGGGGACAGGCGCTCAGGGTAGGGCAGACCCAGTACTTC CASRGQALRVGQTQYF
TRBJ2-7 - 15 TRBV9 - TGTGCCAGCAGCGTAACAGGGACACAGACCTACGAGCAGTACTTC CASSVTGTQTYEQYF
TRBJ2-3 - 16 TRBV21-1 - TGTGCCAGCAGCAATTGGCGGAGCCCCAGCACAGATACGCAGTATTTT CASSNWRSPSTDTQYF
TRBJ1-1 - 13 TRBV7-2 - TGTGCCAGCAGCTTAGTAGGGGACACTGAAGCTTTCTTT CASSLVGDTEAFF
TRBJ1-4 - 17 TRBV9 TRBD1 TGTGCCAGCAGCGCGAATCCGGGACAGGGGGGAAATGAAAAACTGTTTTTT CASSANPGQGGNEKLFF
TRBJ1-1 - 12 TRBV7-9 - TGTGCCAGCAGCTCGGACAGAAATGAAGCTTTCTTT CASSSDRNEAFF
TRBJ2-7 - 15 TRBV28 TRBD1 TGTGCCAGCAGTCCCACGGGACAGGGTTCCAACGAGCAGTACTTC CASSPTGQGSNEQYF
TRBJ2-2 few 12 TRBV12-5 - TGTGCTAGTTCGGACCGGGGCGGGGAGCTGTTTTTT CASSDRGGELFF
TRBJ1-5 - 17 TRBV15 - TGTGCCACCAGCAGAGATTCCGAGACGGGGGTAAATCAGCCCCAGCATTTT CATSRDSETGVNQPQHF
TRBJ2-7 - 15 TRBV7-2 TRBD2 TGTGCCAGCAGCTTGACTAGCGGGGGCATATACGAGCAGTACTTC CASSLTSGGIYEQYF
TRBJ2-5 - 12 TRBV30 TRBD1 TGTGCCTGGGGACAGGGGATGGAGACCCAGTACTTC CAWGQGMETQYF
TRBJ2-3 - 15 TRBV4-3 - TGCGCCAGCAGCCAAGATAGTCAGGGAACAGATACGCAGTATTTT CASSQDSQGTDTQYF
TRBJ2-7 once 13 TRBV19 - TGTGCCAGTAGTAGACGACAATTCCACGAGCAGTACTTC CASSRRQFHEQYF
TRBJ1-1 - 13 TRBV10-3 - TGTGCCATCAGCGTACAGGGGAACACTGAAGCTTTCTTT CAISVQGNTEAFF
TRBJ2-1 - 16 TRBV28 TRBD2 TGTGCCAGCAGTTTCCCAGCGGGGGGGAAGTACAATGAGCAGTTCTTC CASSFPAGGKYNEQFF
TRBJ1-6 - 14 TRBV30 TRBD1 TGTGCCCTCACCTGGGACAGGGTTTACTCACCCCTCCACTTT CALTWDRVYSPLHF
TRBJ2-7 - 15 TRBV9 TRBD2 TGTGCCAGCAGCCTGGGACTAGCGAATTCTTACGAGCAGTACTTC CASSLGLANSYEQYF
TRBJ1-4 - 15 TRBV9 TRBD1 TGTGCCAGCAGCGAAACAGGGGGCGTTAATGAAAAACTGTTTTTT CASSETGGVNEKLFF
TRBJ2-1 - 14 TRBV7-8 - TGTGCCAGCAGCTTGGGAGGCTCCTACAATGAGCAGTTCTTC CASSLGGSYNEQFF